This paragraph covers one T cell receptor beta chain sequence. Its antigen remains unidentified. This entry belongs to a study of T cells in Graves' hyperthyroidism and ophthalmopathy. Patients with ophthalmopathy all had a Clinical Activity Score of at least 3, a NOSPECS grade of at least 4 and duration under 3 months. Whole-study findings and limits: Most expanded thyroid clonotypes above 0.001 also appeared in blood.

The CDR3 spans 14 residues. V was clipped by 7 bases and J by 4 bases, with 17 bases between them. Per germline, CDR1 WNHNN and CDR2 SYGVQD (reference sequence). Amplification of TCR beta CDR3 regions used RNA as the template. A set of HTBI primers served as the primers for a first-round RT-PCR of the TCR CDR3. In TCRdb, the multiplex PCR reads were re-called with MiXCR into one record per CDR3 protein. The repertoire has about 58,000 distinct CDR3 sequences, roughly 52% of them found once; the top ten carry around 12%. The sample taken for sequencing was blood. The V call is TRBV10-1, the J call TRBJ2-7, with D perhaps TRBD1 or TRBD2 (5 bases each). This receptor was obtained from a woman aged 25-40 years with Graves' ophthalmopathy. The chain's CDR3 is CASTWAGSRYEQYF. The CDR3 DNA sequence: TGCGCCAGCACTTGGGCAGGGAGTAGGTACGAGCAGTACTTC.